This entry lists 13 T cell receptor beta chains sequenced from one sample in a study of cytomegalovirus exposure and HLA in healthy donors. A multiplex PCR was run with 60 Vbeta primers and 13 Jbeta primers. The method was immunoSEQ multiplex PCR; TCRdb's version includes in-frame clones alone and lacks a portion of them. The profile shows about 150,000 clones, around four fifths of them singletons. Sequencing was performed on PBMCs. The source is a male donor in good health and CMV-seronegative.

The chain combines TRBV10-3 with TRBJ2-3; D perhaps matches TRBD1 (5 bases). This CDR3 spans 14 amino acids. Trimming shortened V by 10 bases and J by 2 bases, and 16 bases separated the two germline ends. Germline assignment: CDR1 ENHRY and CDR2 SYGVKD. The CDR3 reads CATADKSLTDTQYF. CDR3 bases: TGTGCCACCGCGGACAAAAGCCTCACAGATACGCAGTATTTT.

On this clone: Other nucleotide sequences from this sample produce the same CDR3. The chain joins TRBV19 to TRBJ1-5, with D unresolved. Trimming took off 6 bases at V and 2 bases at J, with 17 bases between the two ends. Germline V gene lookup returns CDR1 LNHDA and CDR2 SQIVND (reference sequence). The CDR3 is 16 amino acids. CDR3 amino acids: CASRTRELGGNQPQHF. The CDR3 DNA sequence: TGTGCCAGTAGAACCCGGGAGCTTGGGGGCAATCAGCCCCAGCATTTT.

The DNA for the CDR3 is TGTGCCAGCAGACCAATCGACAGGGGCGGGGGTGAAGCTTTCTTT. Protein product: CASRPIDRGGGEAFF. This chain joins TRBV5-4 and TRBJ1-1, with 8 bases identical to TRBD1. The germline V gene encodes CDR1 SGHNT and CDR2 YYREEE (reference sequence). The CDR3 is 15 residues long. V lost 5 bases to trimming and J lost 7 bases; unmatched junction nucleotides: 13. Full variable domain (rest looked up from reference TRBV5-4 and TRBJ1-1): ETGVTQSPTHLIKTRGQQVTLRCSSQSGHNTVSWYQQALGQGPQFIFQYYREEENGRGNFPPRFSGLQFPNYSSELNVNALELDDSALYLCASRPIDRGGGEAFFGQGTRLTVV.

The genes are TRBV7-2 and TRBJ2-1, with D possibly matching TRBD2 (6 bases). V lost 5 bases to trimming and J lost 12 bases, with 14 bases between them. The CDR3 runs to 12 residues. The germline CDR1 and CDR2 sequences are SGHTA and FQGNSA. This chain's CDR3 is CASSLPGLMQFF. In DNA, the CDR3 is TGTGCCAGCAGCCTACCGGGACTGATGCAGTTCTTC.

The chain carries TRBV18 and TRBJ1-2; TRBD1 is a possible D gene (6 bases). Germline V gene data show CDR1 as KGHSH and CDR2 as LQKENI. Between the trimmed V and J ends, which lost 1 base and 6 bases, there was a span of 12 bases. The CDR3 runs 14 residues. The CDR3: CASSPRTEFNGYTF. The CDR3 region has the DNA TGTGCCAGCTCACCACGGACAGAATTTAATGGCTACACCTTC.

V is TRBV19 and J is TRBJ2-7, with D possibly TRBD2 on 6 matching bases. Germline CDR1 and CDR2: LNHDA and SQIVND (reference sequence). The CDR3 is 15 residues long. V lost 4 bases to trimming and J lost 6 bases, with 19 bases between them. In DNA, the CDR3 is TGTGCCAGTAGTAGCCTTAGCGGTACCCTGTTCGAGCAGTACTTC. Amino acid sequence: CASSSLSGTLFEQYF.

This chain joins TRBV7-3 and TRBJ2-1; 10 bases are a match to TRBD2. CDR3 length equals 15 residues. J lost 7 bases, V lost 5 bases, and 8 bases had no gene match. Germline V gene data show CDR1 as SGHTA and CDR2 as FQGTGA. The chain's CDR3 is CASSGGLAGVNEQFF. DNA of the CDR3: TGTGCCAGCAGCGGGGGGCTAGCGGGAGTAAATGAGCAGTTCTTC.

This chain connects TRBV18 to TRBJ1-4; D gene ambiguous. Deletions cut 6 bases from V and 4 bases from J, with 18 bases between. The length of the CDR3 is 16 residues. The germline V gene has CDR1 KGHSH and CDR2 LQKENI. CDR3 coding DNA: TGTGCCAGCTCCCCTTCGGCGGGATCTCTTAATGAAAAACTGTTTTTT. It specifies CASSPSAGSLNEKLFF.

V is TRBV4-2 and J is TRBJ2-7, with a possible D match to TRBD2 (7 bases). Germline CDR1 and CDR2: LGHNA and YNFKEQ. The CDR3 sequence is 17 residues long. Trimming took 4 bases from V and 0 from J, leaving 19 bases between them. CDR3 sequence (DNA): TGTGCCAGCAGCCGGGGGGGCGGCGGGGGCGACTCCTACGAGCAGTACTTC. It codes for CASSRGGGGGDSYEQYF.

The genes are TRBV2 and TRBJ2-5, with 7 positions matching TRBD1. The DNA matches TRBJ2-7 better at its end, which makes the J call doubtful. The CDR3 length is 14 residues. Germline loops: CDR1 SNHLY, CDR2 FYNNEI. Here the CDR3 reads CASDSGGPYYEQYF. The CDR3 nucleotides read TGTGCCAGCGATTCAGGGGGTCCCTACTACGAGCAGTACTTC.

This chain links TRBV7-3 with TRBJ2-5, with a possible D match to TRBD2 (6 bases). The CDR3 has 16 residues. Germline V CDR1 and CDR2: SGHTA, FQGTGA. Between the trimmed V and J ends, which lost 2 bases and 2 bases, there was a span of 15 bases. As DNA, the CDR3 is TGTGCCAGCAGCTTACAGGAGGGCGAGGGGCAAGAGACCCAGTACTTC. Its translation is CASSLQEGEGQETQYF. The full variable domain, completed using reference TRBV7-3 and TRBJ2-5, is GAGVSQTPSNKVTEKGKYVELRCDPISGHTALYWYRQSLGQGPEFLIYFQGTGAADDSGLPNDRFFAVRPEGSVSTLKIQRTERGDSAVYLCASSLQEGEGQETQYFGPGTRLLVL.

This chain joins TRBV15 and TRBJ2-1; D gene uncertain. Germline V gives CDR1 LNHNV, CDR2 YYDKDF (reference sequence). This CDR3 comprises 14 residues. V was cut by 0 bases and J by 8 bases, with 11 bases left in between. Written as DNA, the CDR3 is TGTGCCACCAGCAGAGATCGGCTTGCGGATGAGCAGTTCTTC. Encoded protein: CATSRDRLADEQFF.

The chain employs TRBV27 and TRBJ1-1, with TRBD1 matching over 12 bases. CDR3 length: 14 amino acids. Germline lookup yields CDR1 MNHEY and CDR2 SMNVEV (reference sequence). The junction had 4 bases not matched to a gene; V was cut back by 10 bases and J by 1 base. CDR3 amino acids: CAIGTGGSNTEAFF. CDR3 nucleotide sequence: TGTGCCATCGGGACAGGGGGCTCGAACACTGAAGCTTTCTTT.